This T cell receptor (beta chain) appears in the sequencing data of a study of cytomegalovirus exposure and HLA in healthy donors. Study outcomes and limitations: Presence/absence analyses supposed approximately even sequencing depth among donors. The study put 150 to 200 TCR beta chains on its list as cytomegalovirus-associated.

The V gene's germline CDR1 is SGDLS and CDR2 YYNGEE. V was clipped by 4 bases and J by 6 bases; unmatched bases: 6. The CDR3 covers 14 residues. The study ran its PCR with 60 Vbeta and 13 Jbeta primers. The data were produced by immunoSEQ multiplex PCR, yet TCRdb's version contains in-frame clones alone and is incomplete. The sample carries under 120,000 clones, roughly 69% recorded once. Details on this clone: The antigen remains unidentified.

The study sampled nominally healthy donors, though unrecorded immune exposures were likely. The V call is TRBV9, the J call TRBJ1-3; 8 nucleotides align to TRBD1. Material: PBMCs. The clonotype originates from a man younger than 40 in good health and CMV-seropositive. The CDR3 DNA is TGTGCCAGCAGCTTAGGACAGGGTGCAAACACCATATATTTT. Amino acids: CASSLGQGANTIYF.